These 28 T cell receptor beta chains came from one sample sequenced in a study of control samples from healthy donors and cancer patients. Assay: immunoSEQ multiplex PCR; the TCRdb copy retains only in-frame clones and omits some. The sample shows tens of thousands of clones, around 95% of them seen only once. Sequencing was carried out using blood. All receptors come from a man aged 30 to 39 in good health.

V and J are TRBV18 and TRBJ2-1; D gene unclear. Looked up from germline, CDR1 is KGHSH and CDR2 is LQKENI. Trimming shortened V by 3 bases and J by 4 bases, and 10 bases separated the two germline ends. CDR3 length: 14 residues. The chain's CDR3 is CASSPIDRYNEQFF. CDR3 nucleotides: TGTGCCAGCTCACCGATTGACCGTTACAATGAGCAGTTCTTC.

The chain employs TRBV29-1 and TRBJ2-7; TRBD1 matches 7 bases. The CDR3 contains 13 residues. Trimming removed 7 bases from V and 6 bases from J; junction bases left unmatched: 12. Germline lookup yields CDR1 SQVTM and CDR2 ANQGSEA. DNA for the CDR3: TGCAGCGCCACCACCGGACAGGCGTCCGAGCAGTACTTC. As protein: CSATTGQASEQYF.

The CDR3 nucleotides read TGTGCCAGCAGTCTAGGGCCGGGCACTGAAGCTTTCTTT. Its translation: CASSLGPGTEAFF. The rearrangement links TRBV12-3 or TRBV12-4 to TRBJ1-1; D is undetermined. Trimming removed 5 bases at V and 4 bases at J, with 11 bases between. The CDR3 consists of 13 residues.

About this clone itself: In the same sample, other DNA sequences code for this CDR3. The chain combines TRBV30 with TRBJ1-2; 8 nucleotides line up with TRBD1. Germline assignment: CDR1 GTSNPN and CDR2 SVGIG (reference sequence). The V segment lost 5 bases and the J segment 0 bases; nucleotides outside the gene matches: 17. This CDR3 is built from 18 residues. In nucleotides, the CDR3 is TGTGCCTGGCGGGGGGAGCAGGGGGCCGGGAGAGCTAACTATGGCTACACCTTC. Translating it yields CAWRGEQGAGRANYGYTF. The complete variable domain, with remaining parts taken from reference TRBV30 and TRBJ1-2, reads SQTIHQWPATLVQPVGSPLSLECTVEGTSNPNLYWYRQAAGRGLQLLFYSVGIGQISSEVPQNLSASRPQDRQFILSSKKLLLSDSGFYLCAWRGEQGAGRANYGYTFGSGTRLTVV.

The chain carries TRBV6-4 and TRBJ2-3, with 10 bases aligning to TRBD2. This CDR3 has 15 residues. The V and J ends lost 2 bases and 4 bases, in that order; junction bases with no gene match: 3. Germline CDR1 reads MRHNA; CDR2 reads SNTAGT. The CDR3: CASSDSGGASDTQYF. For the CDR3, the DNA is TGTGCCAGCAGTGACAGCGGGGGGGCCTCAGATACGCAGTATTTT.

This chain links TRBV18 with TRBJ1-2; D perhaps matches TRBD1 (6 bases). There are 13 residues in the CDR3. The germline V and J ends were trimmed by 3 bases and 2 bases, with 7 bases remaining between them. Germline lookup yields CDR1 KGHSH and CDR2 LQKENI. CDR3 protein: CASSPGQNYGYTF. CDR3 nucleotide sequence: TGTGCCAGCTCACCTGGACAGAACTATGGCTACACCTTC.

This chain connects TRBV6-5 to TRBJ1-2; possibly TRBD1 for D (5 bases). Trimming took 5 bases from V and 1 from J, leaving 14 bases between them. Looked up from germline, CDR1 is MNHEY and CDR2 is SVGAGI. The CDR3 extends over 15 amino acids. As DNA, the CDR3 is TGTGCCAGCAGTCAACACCGGGACGGTAACTATGGCTACACCTTC. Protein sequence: CASSQHRDGNYGYTF.

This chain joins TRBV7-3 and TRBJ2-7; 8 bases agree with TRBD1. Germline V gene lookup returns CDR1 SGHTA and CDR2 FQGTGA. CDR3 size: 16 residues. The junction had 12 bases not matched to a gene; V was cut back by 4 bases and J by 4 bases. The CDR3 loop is CASSYKTGQEKYEQYF. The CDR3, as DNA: TGTGCCAGCAGCTATAAAACGGGACAGGAAAAATACGAGCAGTACTTC.

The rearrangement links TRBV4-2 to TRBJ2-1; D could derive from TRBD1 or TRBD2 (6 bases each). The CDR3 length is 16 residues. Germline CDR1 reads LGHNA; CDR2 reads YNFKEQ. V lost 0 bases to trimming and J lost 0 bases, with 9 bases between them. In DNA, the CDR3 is TGTGCCAGCAGCCAAGAAGGGGGGATCTCCTACAATGAGCAGTTCTTC. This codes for CASSQEGGISYNEQFF.

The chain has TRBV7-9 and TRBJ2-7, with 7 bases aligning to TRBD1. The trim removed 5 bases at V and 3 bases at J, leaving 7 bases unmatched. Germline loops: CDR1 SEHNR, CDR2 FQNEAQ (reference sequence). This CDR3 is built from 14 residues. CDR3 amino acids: CASSPPGQNYEQYF. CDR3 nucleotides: TGTGCCAGCAGCCCTCCGGGACAGAACTACGAGCAGTACTTC.

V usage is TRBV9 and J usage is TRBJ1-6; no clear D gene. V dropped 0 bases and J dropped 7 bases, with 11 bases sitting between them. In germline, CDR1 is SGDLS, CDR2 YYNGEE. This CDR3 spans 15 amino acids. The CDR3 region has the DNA TGTGCCAGCAGCGTAGGAACAATCGGCAATTCACCCCTCCACTTT. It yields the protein CASSVGTIGNSPLHF.

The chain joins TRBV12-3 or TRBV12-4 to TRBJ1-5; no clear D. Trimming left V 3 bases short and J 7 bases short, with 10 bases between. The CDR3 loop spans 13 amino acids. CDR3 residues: CASSFGGNQPQHF. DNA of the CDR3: TGTGCCAGCAGTTTCGGCGGGAACCAGCCCCAGCATTTT.

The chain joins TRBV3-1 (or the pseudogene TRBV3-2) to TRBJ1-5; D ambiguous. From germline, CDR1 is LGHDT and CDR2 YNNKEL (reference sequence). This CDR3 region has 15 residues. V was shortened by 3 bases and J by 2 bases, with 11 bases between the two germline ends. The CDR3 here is CASSHGERGNQPQHF. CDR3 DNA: TGTGCCAGCAGCCACGGGGAGAGGGGCAATCAGCCCCAGCATTTT.

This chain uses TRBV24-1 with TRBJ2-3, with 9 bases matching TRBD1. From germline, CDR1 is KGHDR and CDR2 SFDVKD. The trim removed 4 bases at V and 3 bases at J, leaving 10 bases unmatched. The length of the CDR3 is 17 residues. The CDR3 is CATSDPRDRDRTDTQYF. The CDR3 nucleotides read TGTGCCACCAGTGACCCGAGGGACAGGGATAGGACAGATACGCAGTATTTT.

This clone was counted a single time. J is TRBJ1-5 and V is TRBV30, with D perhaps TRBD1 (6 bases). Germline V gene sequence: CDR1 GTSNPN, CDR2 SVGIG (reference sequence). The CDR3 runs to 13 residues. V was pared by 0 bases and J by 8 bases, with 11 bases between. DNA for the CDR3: TGTGCCTGGAGTGTACAGGGAAACGAGCCCCAGCATTTT. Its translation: CAWSVQGNEPQHF.

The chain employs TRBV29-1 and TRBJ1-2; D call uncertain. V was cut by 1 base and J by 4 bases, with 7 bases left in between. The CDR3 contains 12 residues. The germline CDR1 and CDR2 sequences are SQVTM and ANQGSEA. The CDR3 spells CSVEVGGYGYTF. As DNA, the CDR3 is TGCAGCGTTGAAGTCGGCGGCTATGGCTACACCTTC.

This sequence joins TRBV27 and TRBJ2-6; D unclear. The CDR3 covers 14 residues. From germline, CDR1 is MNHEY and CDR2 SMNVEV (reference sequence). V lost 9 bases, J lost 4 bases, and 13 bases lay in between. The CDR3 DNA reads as TGTGCCAGTCGTCTTGTACCCGGGGCCAACGTCCTGACTTTC. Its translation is CASRLVPGANVLTF.

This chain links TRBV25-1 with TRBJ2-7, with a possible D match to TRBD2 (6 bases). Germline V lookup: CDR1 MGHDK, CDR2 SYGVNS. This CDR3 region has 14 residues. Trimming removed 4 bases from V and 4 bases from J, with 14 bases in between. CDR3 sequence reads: CASSVAGGEYEQYF. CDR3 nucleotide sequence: TGTGCCAGCAGTGTCGCCGGGGGAGAGTACGAGCAGTACTTC.

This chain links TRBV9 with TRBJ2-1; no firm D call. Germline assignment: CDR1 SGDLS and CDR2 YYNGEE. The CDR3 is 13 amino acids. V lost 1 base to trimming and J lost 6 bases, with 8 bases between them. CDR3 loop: CASSVTVGNEQFF. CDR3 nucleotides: TGTGCCAGCAGCGTAACAGTTGGCAATGAGCAGTTCTTC.

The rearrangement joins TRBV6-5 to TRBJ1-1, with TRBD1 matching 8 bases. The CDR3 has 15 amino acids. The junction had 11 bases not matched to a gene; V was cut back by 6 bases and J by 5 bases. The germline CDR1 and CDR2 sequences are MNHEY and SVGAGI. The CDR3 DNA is TGTGCCAGCAGAAAACAACAGGGGGTTGGGACTGAAGCTTTCTTT. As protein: CASRKQQGVGTEAFF.

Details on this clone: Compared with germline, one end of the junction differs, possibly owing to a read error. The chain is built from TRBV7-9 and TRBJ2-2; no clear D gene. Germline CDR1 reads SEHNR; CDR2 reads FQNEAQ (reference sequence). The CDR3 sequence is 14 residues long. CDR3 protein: CASSLPSKTGELFF. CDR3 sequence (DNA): TGTGCCAGCAGCTTACCATCGAAAACCGGGGAGCTGTTTTTT. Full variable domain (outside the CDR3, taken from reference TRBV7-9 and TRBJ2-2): DTGVSQNPRHKITKRGQNVTFRCDPISEHNRLYWYRQTLGQGPEFLTYFQNEAQLEKSRLLSDRFSAERPKGSFSTLEIQRTEQGDSAMYLCASSLPSKTGELFFGEGSRLTVL.

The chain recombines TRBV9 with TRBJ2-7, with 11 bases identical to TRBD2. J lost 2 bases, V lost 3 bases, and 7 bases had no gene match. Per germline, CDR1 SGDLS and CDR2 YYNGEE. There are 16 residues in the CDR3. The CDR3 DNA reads TGTGCCAGCAGCGAGGGGGTAGCGGGAGGGCCCTACGAGCAGTACTTC. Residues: CASSEGVAGGPYEQYF.

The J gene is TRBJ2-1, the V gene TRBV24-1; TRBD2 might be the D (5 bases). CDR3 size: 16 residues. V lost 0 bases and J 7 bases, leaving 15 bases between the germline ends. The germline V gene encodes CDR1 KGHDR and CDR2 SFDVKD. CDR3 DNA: TGTGCCACCAGTGATTTGCGGACTTTCGACCAGAATGAGCAGTTCTTC. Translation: CATSDLRTFDQNEQFF.

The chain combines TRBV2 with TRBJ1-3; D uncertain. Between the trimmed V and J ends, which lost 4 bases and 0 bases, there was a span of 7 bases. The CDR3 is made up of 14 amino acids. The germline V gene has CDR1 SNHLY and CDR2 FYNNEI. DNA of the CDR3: TGTGCCAGCAGTGCCGTAAGCTCTGGAAACACCATATATTTT. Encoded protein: CASSAVSSGNTIYF.

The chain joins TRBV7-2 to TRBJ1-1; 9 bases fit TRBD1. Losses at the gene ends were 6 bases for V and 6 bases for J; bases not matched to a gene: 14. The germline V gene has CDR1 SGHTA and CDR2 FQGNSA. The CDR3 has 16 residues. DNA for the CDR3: TGTGCCAGCAGTCAAACAGGGGGCGCGATTGAAGCTGAAGCTTTCTTT. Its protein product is CASSQTGGAIEAEAFF.

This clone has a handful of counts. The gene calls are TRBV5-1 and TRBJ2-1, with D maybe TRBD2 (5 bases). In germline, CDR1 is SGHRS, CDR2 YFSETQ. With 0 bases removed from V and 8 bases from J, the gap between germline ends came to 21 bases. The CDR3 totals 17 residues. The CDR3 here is CASSLAGGGRVTDEQFF. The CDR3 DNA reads TGCGCCAGCAGCTTGGCCGGCGGAGGAAGGGTTACGGATGAGCAGTTCTTC.

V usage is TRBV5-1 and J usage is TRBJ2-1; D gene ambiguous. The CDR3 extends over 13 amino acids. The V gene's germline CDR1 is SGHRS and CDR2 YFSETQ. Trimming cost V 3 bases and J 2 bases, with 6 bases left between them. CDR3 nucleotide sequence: TGCGCCAGCAGCTCCGCCGCCTACAATGAGCAGTTCTTC. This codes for CASSSAAYNEQFF.

The CDR3 reads CASTAQGPYNEQFF. The CDR3 DNA follows: TGTGCCAGCACCGCACAGGGTCCCTACAATGAGCAGTTCTTC. The chain recombines TRBV7-8 with TRBJ2-1; weak D call: TRBD1 (6 bases). This CDR3 has 14 amino acids. With 7 bases removed from V and 2 bases from J, the gap between germline ends came to 12 bases. The germline gives CDR1 SGHVS, CDR2 FQNEAQ.